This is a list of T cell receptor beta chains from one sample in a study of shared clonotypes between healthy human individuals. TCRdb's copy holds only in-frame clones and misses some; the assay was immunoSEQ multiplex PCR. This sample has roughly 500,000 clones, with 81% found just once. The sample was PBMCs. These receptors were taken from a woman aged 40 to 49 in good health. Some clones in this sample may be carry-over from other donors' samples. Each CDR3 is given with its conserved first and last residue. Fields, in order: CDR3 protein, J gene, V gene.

CASSPGVPYEQYF | TRBJ2-7 | TRBV19
CASSKGRYTEAFF | TRBJ1-1 | TRBV27
CASSPMNAGELFF | TRBJ2-2 | TRBV5-1
CASSYNTRRAQETQYF | TRBJ2-5 | TRBV6-5
CASSLDSETQYF | TRBJ2-5 | TRBV7-6
CASSGGFPEAFF | TRBJ1-1 | TRBV5-1
CAFSNRGRGETQYF | TRBJ2-5 | TRBV30
CASSSQGGGGNEQFF | TRBJ2-1 | TRBV5-1
CAWSNTGGTEAFF | TRBJ1-1 | TRBV30
CASSLVSGDTEAFF | TRBJ1-1 | TRBV5-1
CASSEGVQETQYF | TRBJ2-5 | TRBV5-1
CASSLFKTDSNQPQHF | TRBJ1-5 | TRBV28
CASSLDLPPGTQYF | TRBJ2-3 | TRBV5-6
CASSLFVGGGRAEAFF | TRBJ1-1 | TRBV28
CASSLLARNEQFF | TRBJ2-1 | TRBV27
CASSLGRLAGTKETQYF | TRBJ2-5 | TRBV7-9
CASSSPSGGETQYF | TRBJ2-5 | TRBV6-5
CSARARQGDF | TRBJ1-1 | TRBV20-1
CASSGTSGHKNIQYF | TRBJ2-4 | TRBV6-6
CASSYGAGGEKLFF | TRBJ1-4 | TRBV6-6
CSVRGSYEQYF | TRBJ2-7 | TRBV20-1
CASSLGLWTEAFF | TRBJ1-1 | TRBV11-2
CASSLSPSGGQQYF | TRBJ2-7 | TRBV7-2
CASSFAGDQPQHF | TRBJ1-5 | TRBV7-3
CASRDHTGGEYGYTF | TRBJ1-2 | TRBV5-1
CATTRGGTGGTGELFF | TRBJ2-2 | TRBV28
CASSAALGTSYEQYF | TRBJ2-7 | TRBV5-4
CASSGPSRGVTETQYF | TRBJ2-5 | TRBV9